These 24 T cell receptor beta chains were sequenced from one sample in a study of CD8+ T cells in alopecia areata (dated by TCRdb to the late 2010s). Per the publication, the treatment or condition label means: oral pan-JAK inhibitor, 5-10 mg twice daily. The library relied on the immunoSEQ multiplex PCR assay. To provide template for TCR sequencing, every sample had RNA extracted and reverse transcribed into cDNA. This is the immuneACCESS table as TCRdb keeps it, with only in-frame sequences that have V and J called. A part of the clones is gone; compared with another copy, unresolved V genes explain less than half, and the rest is unexplained. This sample holds around 170,000 clones; about 51% were observed only once. Of the sample, over 9.5% falls within the top ten clones. The sequenced sample was CD8+ T cells sorted from blood, obtained at roughly week 53, from a patient treated with tofacitinib. These receptors originate from a human donor with alopecia areata.

The V gene is TRBV7-9, the J gene TRBJ1-2, with TRBD1 as a possible D gene (6 bases). CDR3 size: 14 residues. V lost 5 bases, J lost 3 bases, and 13 bases lay in between. Germline CDR1 SEHNR, CDR2 FQNEAQ (reference sequence). The CDR3 reads CASSDGGGDYGYTF. In DNA form, the CDR3 reads TGTGCCAGCAGCGATGGGGGCGGGGACTATGGCTACACCTTC.

The chain recombines TRBV9 with TRBJ2-3, with 9 bases matching TRBD2. The germline V gene encodes CDR1 SGDLS and CDR2 YYNGEE. There are 17 residues in the CDR3. Trimming cost V 0 bases and J 2 bases; bases outside gene matches: 7. CDR3 coding DNA: TGTGCCAGCAGCGTAGAATCAGCGGGGGGCTCCACAGATACGCAGTATTTT. It yields the protein CASSVESAGGSTDTQYF.

The CDR3 sequence: CASSQGSGEQYF. CDR3 DNA: TGTGCCAGCTCGCAGGGATCGGGGGAGCAGTACTTC. The gene calls are TRBV7-9 and TRBJ2-7; D may match TRBD1 or TRBD2 (5 bases each). V lost 8 bases to trimming and J lost 7 bases, with 15 bases between them. The germline gives CDR1 SEHNR, CDR2 FQNEAQ (reference sequence). This CDR3 region has 12 residues.

At least ten counts were recorded for this clone. This chain connects TRBV6-4 to TRBJ1-2, with 9 positions matching TRBD1. Germline V lookup: CDR1 MRHNA, CDR2 SNTAGT. The CDR3 length is 14 residues. V lost 5 bases to trimming and J lost 7 bases; unmatched junction nucleotides: 8. This CDR3 reads CASSPGQGMFGYTF. CDR3 coding DNA: TGTGCCAGCAGTCCGGGACAGGGAATGTTTGGCTACACCTTC.

This clone was counted between two and nine times. This rearrangement joins TRBV27 to TRBJ2-1; the D is unclear. The CDR3 has 11 residues. The V and J ends lost 3 bases and 10 bases respectively, with 7 bases between them. Looked up from germline, CDR1 is MNHEY and CDR2 is SMNVEV (reference sequence). The CDR3 loop reads CASSFVGEQFF. CDR3 sequence (DNA): TGTGCCAGCAGTTTCGTGGGGGAGCAGTTCTTC.

This chain joins TRBV13 and TRBJ2-6; unclear D gene. Germline CDR1 and CDR2: PRHDT and FYEKMQ (reference sequence). V lost 3 bases and J lost 0, with 6 bases in between. The CDR3 runs to 15 residues. CDR3 DNA: TGTGCCAGCAGCTTGGGAATCTCTGGGGCCAACGTCCTGACTTTC. It yields the protein CASSLGISGANVLTF.

The V gene is TRBV29-1, the J gene TRBJ2-3; 10 bases align to TRBD1. J was trimmed by 2 bases and V by 7 bases; bases with no gene match: 9. This CDR3 region has 15 residues. CDR1 SQVTM and CDR2 ANQGSEA come from the germline V gene. CDR3 nucleotide sequence: TGCAGCGCTTGGACAGGGGGAATGGACACAGATACGCAGTATTTT. Translated: CSAWTGGMDTDTQYF.

The V gene is TRBV29-1, the J gene TRBJ1-2; 8 bases are shared with TRBD1. The CDR3 spans 15 residues. Germline V gives CDR1 SQVTM, CDR2 ANQGSEA. V was pared by 4 bases and J by 1 base, with 8 bases of the junction left unmatched. The CDR3 region is CSVVRQGPDNYGYTF. DNA of the CDR3: TGCAGCGTTGTTAGACAGGGGCCGGATAACTATGGCTACACCTTC.

This chain uses TRBV4-1 with TRBJ2-7; D possibly corresponds to TRBD2 (5 bases). The CDR3 totals 13 residues. Germline CDR1 reads MGHRA; CDR2 reads YSYEKL. Trimming took 4 bases from V and 0 from J, leaving 7 bases between them. The CDR3 spells CASSPGISYEQYF. As DNA, the CDR3 is TGCGCCAGCAGCCCGGGGATCTCCTACGAGCAGTACTTC.

This chain connects TRBV7-8 to TRBJ2-3; TRBD2 aligns across 8 bases. Germline CDR1 SGHVS, CDR2 FQNEAQ. The CDR3 totals 15 residues. V dropped 4 bases and J dropped 0; count of bases not matched to a gene: 3. The CDR3 bases are TGTGCCAGCAGCTCCTTAGCGGGGAGCACAGATACGCAGTATTTT. Its translation is CASSSLAGSTDTQYF.

On this clone: The junction departs from germline at one end; a sequencing error may be responsible. The V gene is TRBV5-1, the J gene TRBJ2-3; 10 bases map to TRBD2. CDR1 is SGHRS and CDR2 is YFSETQ in the germline V gene. This CDR3 comprises 20 residues. CDR3 nucleotides: TGCGCCAGCAGCTTGCCGCCTAGCGGGAGCATAAAGACTAGCACAGATACGCGGTATTTT. Protein product: CASSLPPSGSIKTSTDTRYF.

V gene TRBV6-4 combines with J gene TRBJ2-7; maybe TRBD2 (7 bases). Matching the DNA end better, TRBJ2-1 makes the J call doubtful. CDR3 size: 16 residues. Germline CDR1 reads MRHNA; CDR2 reads SNTAGT. The CDR3 reads CASSDSARGHHNEQFF. The CDR3 DNA is TGTGCCAGCAGTGACTCGGCGCGGGGGCACCACAATGAGCAGTTCTTC.

CDR3 sequence reads: CASSEHVNQPQHF. CDR3 nucleotides: TGTGCCAGCAGTGAACATGTCAATCAGCCCCAGCATTTT. The V gene is TRBV25-1, the J gene TRBJ1-5; no firm D call. Germline V gives CDR1 MGHDK, CDR2 SYGVNS. V shed 2 bases and J shed 3 bases, with 5 bases lying between them. This CDR3 has 13 amino acids.

This clone was found a few times. The rearrangement uses TRBV30 and TRBJ2-5; D ambiguous. CDR1 is GTSNPN, CDR2 SVGIG, per germline (reference sequence). V lost 0 bases and J 3 bases, leaving 11 bases between the germline ends. The CDR3 loop spans 14 amino acids. The DNA for the CDR3 is TGTGCCTGGAGTGTACCCCCAGGAAAAGAGACCCAGTACTTC. This codes for CAWSVPPGKETQYF.

J is TRBJ2-7 and V is TRBV4-1; D might be TRBD1 (7 bases). Trimming took 0 bases from V and 5 from J, leaving 17 bases between them. In germline, CDR1 is MGHRA, CDR2 YSYEKL. The CDR3 consists of 16 residues. The DNA for the CDR3 is TGCGCCAGCAGCCAAGATCAGGGGGGCAGGGTCAACGAGCAGTACTTC. The encoded protein is CASSQDQGGRVNEQYF.

The chain is built from TRBV9 and TRBJ1-2; D perhaps matches TRBD1 (6 bases). CDR1 is SGDLS, CDR2 YYNGEE, per germline. The CDR3 is made up of 15 amino acids. The V and J ends lost 3 bases and 5 bases respectively, with 17 bases between them. This CDR3 reads CASSGGQSPWYGYTF. CDR3 in DNA: TGTGCCAGCAGCGGGGGGCAGTCGCCTTGGTATGGCTACACCTTC. Filled out from reference TRBV9 and TRBJ1-2, the complete variable domain reads DSGVTQTPKHLITATGQRVTLRCSPRSGDLSVYWYQQSLDQGLQFLIQYYNGEERAKGNILERFSAQQFPDLHSELNLSSLELGDSALYFCASSGGQSPWYGYTFGSGTRLTVV.

The chain is built from TRBV30 and TRBJ2-7; D call uncertain. This CDR3 is 12 amino acids long. From germline, CDR1 is GTSNPN and CDR2 SVGIG (reference sequence). Trimming took 2 bases from V and 6 from J, leaving 11 bases between them. The CDR3 DNA reads TGTGCCTGGAGTTTTGACCCTGGCGAGCAGTACTTC. Its translation: CAWSFDPGEQYF.

The chain is built from TRBV30 and TRBJ1-1, with 10 nucleotides matching TRBD1. Trimming cost V 3 bases and J 0 bases; bases outside gene matches: 4. This CDR3 is 15 amino acids long. Looked up from germline, CDR1 is GTSNPN and CDR2 is SVGIG (reference sequence). Here the CDR3 DNA reads TGTGCCTGGAGGGAGACAGGGGGCCTGAACACTGAAGCTTTCTTT. This gives the protein CAWRETGGLNTEAFF.

The chain uses TRBV7-9 and TRBJ2-1; 7 bases line up with TRBD2. The J segment lost 3 bases and the V segment lost 0 bases, leaving 5 bases of the junction unmatched. Germline V gene sequence: CDR1 SEHNR, CDR2 FQNEAQ (reference sequence). The CDR3 spans 16 residues. DNA for the CDR3: TGTGCCAGCAGCTTAGCGCCCAGCGGGGTCTACAATGAGCAGTTCTTC. Residues: CASSLAPSGVYNEQFF. The entire variable domain, with the rest obtained from reference TRBV7-9 and TRBJ2-1, is as follows: DTGVSQNPRHKITKRGQNVTFRCDPISEHNRLYWYRQTLGQGPEFLTYFQNEAQLEKSRLLSDRFSAERPKGSFSTLEIQRTEQGDSAMYLCASSLAPSGVYNEQFFGPGTRLTVL.

The chain is built from TRBV29-1 and TRBJ2-7; tentative D call: TRBD1 (5 bases). With 6 bases removed from V and 3 bases from J, the gap between germline ends came to 9 bases. CDR1 is SQVTM, CDR2 ANQGSEA, per germline. CDR3 length equals 11 residues. The CDR3 region is CSVTQGYEQYF. The CDR3 region has the DNA TGCAGCGTGACCCAGGGCTACGAGCAGTACTTC.

This clone was seen only a few times. V gene TRBV5-6 combines with J gene TRBJ2-7, with D possibly being TRBD1 (6 bases). The CDR3 runs 12 residues. Looked up from germline, CDR1 is SGHDT and CDR2 is YYEEEE. With 0 bases removed from V and 5 bases from J, the gap between germline ends came to 6 bases. CDR3 sequence: CASSLGQDEQYF. The CDR3 coding sequence is TGTGCCAGCAGCTTGGGACAGGACGAGCAGTACTTC. Full variable domain (remainder filled in from reference TRBV5-6 and TRBJ2-7): DAGVTQSPTHLIKTRGQQVTLRCSPKSGHDTVSWYQQALGQGPQFIFQYYEEEERQRGNFPDRFSGHQFPNYSSELNVNALLLGDSALYLCASSLGQDEQYFGPGTRLTVT.

This rearrangement joins TRBV7-3 to TRBJ2-7; weak D call: TRBD1 (6 bases). This CDR3 spans 14 amino acids. The germline V and J ends were trimmed by 5 bases and 1 base, with 12 bases remaining between them. Germline V gene lookup returns CDR1 SGHTA and CDR2 FQGTGA. The chain's CDR3 is CASSPGTLSYEQYF. The CDR3 bases are TGTGCCAGCAGCCCTGGGACACTGTCCTACGAGCAGTACTTC.

This rearrangement joins TRBV9 to TRBJ2-2; D may be TRBD1 (6 bases). The germline V and J ends were trimmed by 3 bases and 4 bases, with 10 bases remaining between them. Germline CDR1 and CDR2: SGDLS and YYNGEE. The CDR3 loop spans 14 amino acids. The CDR3 protein is CASSAVGGTGELFF. DNA for the CDR3: TGTGCCAGCAGCGCCGTAGGGGGCACCGGGGAGCTGTTTTTT.

The chain uses TRBV7-3 and TRBJ2-1; no clear D. This CDR3 spans 12 amino acids. Germline-derived CDR1 and CDR2 are SGHTA and FQGTGA. Trimming took 5 bases from V and 5 from J, leaving 7 bases between them. The CDR3: CASSDENNEQFF. The CDR3 bases are TGTGCCAGCAGCGATGAAAACAATGAGCAGTTCTTC.